The 25 T cell receptor beta chains below all came from one sample that was sequenced in a study of CD8+ T cells in alopecia areata. In each case, RNA was isolated and then reverse transcribed into cDNA as the sequencing template. The method was immunoSEQ multiplex PCR; TCRdb's version includes in-frame clones alone and lacks a portion of them. The sample holds 120,000 or so clones, roughly 50% seen once. Sequenced: NKG2D-low CD8+ T cells sorted from blood. All receptors come from a human donor with alopecia areata.

V and J are TRBV10-2 and TRBJ2-7, with 12 bases lining up with TRBD1. Germline V CDR1 and CDR2: WSHSY, SAAADI. V shed 2 bases, J shed 4 bases, and the junction held 6 bases outside the gene matches. This CDR3 spans 16 amino acids. CDR3 DNA: TGCGCCAGCAGTGAGATCCCGGGACAGGGGGCTTACGAGCAGTACTTC. It translates to CASSEIPGQGAYEQYF.

This clone was seen a few times. The chain joins TRBV14 to TRBJ1-4; D not resolved. Germline CDR1 is SGHDN and CDR2 is FVKESK. The CDR3 length is 12 residues. Trimming pared 1 base from V and 7 bases from J, leaving 4 bases between. Written as DNA, the CDR3 is TGTGCCAGCAGCCAAGTATCTGAAAAACTGTTTTTT. This encodes CASSQVSEKLFF.

The chain combines TRBV2 with TRBJ2-5; no reliable D call. The CDR3 loop spans 10 amino acids. The V gene lost 5 bases and the J gene lost 2 bases, with 0 bases spanning the gap. The germline CDR1 and CDR2 sequences are SNHLY and FYNNEI. The CDR3 DNA reads as TGTGCCAGCAGTCAAGAGACCCAGTACTTC. It yields the protein CASSQETQYF.

The rearrangement uses TRBV27 and TRBJ2-3; no definite D call. With 1 base removed from V and 3 bases from J, the gap between germline ends came to 5 bases. CDR1 and CDR2 from the germline V gene are MNHEY and SMNVEV (reference sequence). The CDR3 covers 13 residues. CDR3 amino acids: CASSLLSTDTQYF. CDR3 bases: TGTGCCAGCAGTTTATTATCGACAGATACGCAGTATTTT.

This clone came up a few times. The chain joins TRBV6-5 to TRBJ2-7, with D perhaps TRBD2 (5 bases). The germline V gene encodes CDR1 MNHEY and CDR2 SVGAGI. The CDR3 has 15 amino acids. The V gene lost 2 bases and the J gene lost 2 bases, with 13 bases spanning the gap. In DNA, the CDR3 is TGTGCCAGCAGTTACAATGAGGGTCCGGCCTACGAGCAGTACTTC. Encoded protein: CASSYNEGPAYEQYF.

J is TRBJ2-5 and V is TRBV2; TRBD2 is a possible D gene (6 bases). Germline loops: CDR1 SNHLY, CDR2 FYNNEI. The CDR3 runs to 12 residues. Trimming pared 8 bases from V and 3 bases from J, leaving 10 bases between. The CDR3 DNA reads TGTGCCAGCCTGGGACTGGAAGAGACCCAGTACTTC. Translating it yields CASLGLEETQYF.

This clone occurred a few times. The chain couples TRBV28 to TRBJ2-6; D is unclear. Germline-derived CDR1 and CDR2 are MDHEN and SYDVKM. Trimming cost V 3 bases and J 4 bases, with 7 bases left between them. This CDR3 comprises 14 residues. DNA for the CDR3: TGTGCCAGCAGTTTTGGGTCCGGGGCCAACGTCCTGACTTTC. Encoded protein: CASSFGSGANVLTF.

This chain links TRBV2 with TRBJ2-1, with 9 bases identical to TRBD1. There are 12 residues in the CDR3. Germline V gene data show CDR1 as SNHLY and CDR2 as FYNNEI. The V segment lost 10 bases and the J segment 6 bases; nucleotides outside the gene matches: 4. CDR3 sequence reads: CATRTGVNEQFF. CDR3 in DNA: TGTGCCACCCGGACAGGGGTCAATGAGCAGTTCTTC.

This clone has just a few counts. The CDR3 loop is CASRGAENIQYF. The CDR3 nucleotides read TGTGCCAGCAGGGGGGCAGAAAACATTCAGTACTTC. V is TRBV13 and J is TRBJ2-4, with D maybe TRBD1 (6 bases). The CDR3 length is 12 residues. V was clipped by 6 bases and J by 5 bases, with 8 bases between them. Germline loops: CDR1 PRHDT, CDR2 FYEKMQ (reference sequence).

This chain uses TRBV29-1 with TRBJ2-1, with 7 bases lining up with TRBD1. V was clipped by 6 bases and J by 3 bases; unmatched bases: 8. CDR3 size: 14 residues. Germline values: CDR1 SQVTM, CDR2 ANQGSEA. CDR3 bases: TGCAGCGTATCGACAGGGATCCTCTACAATGAGCAGTTCTTC. This sequence encodes CSVSTGILYNEQFF.

This clone was counted once. The V and J genes are TRBV7-2 and TRBJ1-6, with TRBD1 as a possible D gene (5 bases). There are 14 residues in the CDR3. Germline CDR1 reads SGHTA; CDR2 reads FQGNSA. The V end lost 7 bases, the J end lost 7 bases, and 14 bases lay between the germline ends. CDR3 residues: CASTSGMANSPLHF. In DNA form, the CDR3 reads TGTGCCAGCACGTCAGGGATGGCAAATTCACCCCTCCACTTT.

The J gene is TRBJ2-1, the V gene TRBV5-6, with TRBD2 identical over 8 bases. The J segment lost 10 bases and the V segment lost 2 bases, leaving 11 bases of the junction unmatched. Germline CDR1 and CDR2: SGHDT and YYEEEE. The CDR3 is 15 residues long. CDR3 nucleotides: TGTGCCAGCAGCTTAGTGGGATCAGCGGGAGAAGAGCAGTTCTTC. Translation gives CASSLVGSAGEEQFF.

This chain connects TRBV25-1 to TRBJ2-4; a possible D gene is TRBD2 (7 bases). Between the trimmed V and J ends, which lost 11 bases and 11 bases, there was a span of 13 bases. CDR3 size: 10 residues. Germline CDR1 and CDR2: MGHDK and SYGVNS. CDR3 protein: CAAGGPLQYF. The CDR3 DNA is TGTGCCGCCGGGGGGCCCCTTCAGTACTTC.

This chain joins TRBV29-1 and TRBJ2-7; a possible D gene is TRBD2 (5 bases). CDR1 SQVTM and CDR2 ANQGSEA come from the germline V gene. This CDR3 is built from 14 residues. The V gene lost 0 bases and the J gene lost 7 bases, with 16 bases spanning the gap. This chain's CDR3 is CSVEDHFDPGEQYF. CDR3 coding DNA: TGCAGCGTTGAAGACCATTTCGACCCGGGGGAGCAGTACTTC.

The rearrangement links TRBV29-1 to TRBJ1-2; D is perhaps TRBD1 (6 bases). The V gene lost 1 base and the J gene lost 8 bases, with 11 bases spanning the gap. Germline values: CDR1 SQVTM, CDR2 ANQGSEA. The CDR3 extends over 12 amino acids. CDR3 nucleotide sequence: TGCAGCGTTGAAGGGGACGGGGGCGGCTACACCTTC. This codes for CSVEGDGGGYTF.

The chain carries TRBV29-1 and TRBJ2-2, with 12 nucleotides matching TRBD2. The CDR3 runs to 19 residues. CDR1 is SQVTM, CDR2 ANQGSEA, per germline. V shed 7 bases, J shed 3 bases, and the junction held 18 bases outside the gene matches. The CDR3 DNA is TGCAGCGCCCGGGGCCTTGTTACTAGCGGGAGGCCAGACACCGGGGAGCTGTTTTTT. Its protein is CSARGLVTSGRPDTGELFF.

V gene TRBV27 combines with J gene TRBJ2-7; 8 bases map to TRBD2. Looked up from germline, CDR1 is MNHEY and CDR2 is SMNVEV (reference sequence). The CDR3 runs to 15 residues. The J segment lost 3 bases and the V segment lost 6 bases, leaving 10 bases of the junction unmatched. The chain's CDR3 is CASRHTSGLNYEQYF. CDR3 nucleotides: TGTGCCAGCAGACATACTAGCGGTCTCAACTACGAGCAGTACTTC.

This clone was picked up a small number of times. This chain connects TRBV5-1 to TRBJ2-7; D is undetermined. CDR3 size: 11 residues. The germline V gene encodes CDR1 SGHRS and CDR2 YFSETQ. The V gene lost 4 bases and the J gene lost 3 bases, with 5 bases spanning the gap. The CDR3 sequence: CASSSNYEQYF. The CDR3 nucleotides are TGCGCCAGCAGCAGCAACTACGAGCAGTACTTC.

The CDR3 sequence: CASSQEVNTEAFF. The CDR3 bases are TGCGCCAGCAGCCAAGAGGTGAACACTGAAGCTTTCTTT. The genes are TRBV4-3 and TRBJ1-1; no clear D. The CDR3 loop spans 13 amino acids. CDR1 and CDR2 from the germline V gene are LGHNA and YSLEER. The ends were cut back, 0 bases at V and 0 bases at J, with 2 bases in the middle.

Of note for this clone: Its ends do not fully match the called genes, so a read error is possible. The chain recombines TRBV6-6 with TRBJ2-7; no firm D call. The CDR3 is made up of 14 amino acids. Germline V CDR1 and CDR2: MNHNY, SVGAGI (reference sequence). The CDR3 spells CASSYRLLPYEQCF. DNA of the CDR3: TGTGCCAGCAGTTATCGCCTGCTTCCCTACGAGCAGTGCTTC.

The gene calls are TRBV29-1 and TRBJ2-7; TRBD2 might be the D (8 bases). This CDR3 is 13 amino acids long. V lost 4 bases and J 2 bases, leaving 12 bases between the germline ends. Per the germline V gene, CDR1 is SQVTM and CDR2 is ANQGSEA. The CDR3 protein is CSVGGGTAYEQYF. The DNA of the CDR3 is TGCAGCGTTGGCGGGGGGACAGCCTACGAGCAGTACTTC.

The V gene is TRBV29-1, the J gene TRBJ1-1, with D perhaps matching TRBD1 (6 bases). The germline CDR1 and CDR2 sequences are SQVTM and ANQGSEA. The V and J ends lost 1 base and 3 bases respectively, with 15 bases between them. CDR3 length equals 15 residues. In DNA form, the CDR3 reads TGCAGCGTTGAAGGCTATGGGGGCTCGGACACTGAAGCTTTCTTT. This translates into CSVEGYGGSDTEAFF.

This rearrangement joins TRBV29-1 to TRBJ2-7; D perhaps matches TRBD2 (5 bases). V was pared by 3 bases and J by 0 bases, with 9 bases between. CDR1 and CDR2 (germline): SQVTM, ANQGSEA. CDR3 size: 13 residues. CDR3 sequence (DNA): TGCAGCGTTGACGGGGAGAGCTCCTACGAGCAGTACTTC. It codes for CSVDGESSYEQYF.

In its sample, this clone was seen a few times. The chain employs TRBV29-1 and TRBJ2-4; D unresolved. The germline CDR1 and CDR2 sequences are SQVTM and ANQGSEA. The ends were cut back, 2 bases at V and 10 bases at J, with 12 bases in the middle. The CDR3 is made up of 12 amino acids. The CDR3 region has the DNA TGCAGCGTTGAAATCGGACCGAGGATTCAGTACTTC. Protein product: CSVEIGPRIQYF. Together with reference TRBV29-1 and TRBJ2-4, the CDR3 gives the full variable domain: SAVISQKPSRDICQRGTSLTIQCQVDSQVTMMFWYRQQPGQSLTLIATANQGSEATYESGFVIDKFPISRPNLTFSTLTVSNMSPEDSSIYLCSVEIGPRIQYFGAGTRLSVL.

The rearrangement uses TRBV27 and TRBJ2-2; 7 bases map to TRBD1. Per germline, CDR1 MNHEY and CDR2 SMNVEV (reference sequence). The ends lost 6 bases at V and 4 bases at J; junction bases unmatched: 5. The CDR3 spans 14 residues. CDR3: CASRWDSSTGELFF. CDR3 in DNA: TGTGCCAGCAGATGGGACAGCTCCACCGGGGAGCTGTTTTTT.